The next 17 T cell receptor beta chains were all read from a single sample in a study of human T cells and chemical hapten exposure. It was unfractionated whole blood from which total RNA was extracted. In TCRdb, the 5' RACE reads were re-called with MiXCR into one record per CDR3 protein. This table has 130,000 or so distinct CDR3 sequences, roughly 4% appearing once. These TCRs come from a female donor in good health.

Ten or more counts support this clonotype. The DNA of the CDR3 is TGCGCCAGCAGCCAAATGAGGGGGCCGAGCTCCTACAATGAGCAGTTCTTC. It yields the protein CASSQMRGPSSYNEQFF. This sequence joins TRBV4-1 and TRBJ2-1, with 7 nucleotides matching TRBD1. Germline V CDR1 and CDR2: MGHRA, YSYEKL. The CDR3 totals 17 residues. J was trimmed by 0 bases and V by 2 bases; bases with no gene match: 7.

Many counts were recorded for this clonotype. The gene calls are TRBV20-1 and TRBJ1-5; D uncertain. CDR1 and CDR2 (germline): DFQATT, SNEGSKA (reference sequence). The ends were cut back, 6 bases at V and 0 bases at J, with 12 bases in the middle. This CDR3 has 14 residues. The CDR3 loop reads CSATYIDSNQPQHF. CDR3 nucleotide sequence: TGCAGTGCAACCTACATTGATAGCAATCAGCCCCAGCATTTT.

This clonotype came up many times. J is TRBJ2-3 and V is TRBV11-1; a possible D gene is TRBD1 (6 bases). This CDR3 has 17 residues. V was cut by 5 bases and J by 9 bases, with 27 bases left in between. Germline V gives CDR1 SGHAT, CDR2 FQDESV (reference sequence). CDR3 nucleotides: TGTGCCAGCAGCCTCCACAGGGCCGGAGGAGGAGATACGACGCAGTATTTT. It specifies CASSLHRAGGGDTTQYF.

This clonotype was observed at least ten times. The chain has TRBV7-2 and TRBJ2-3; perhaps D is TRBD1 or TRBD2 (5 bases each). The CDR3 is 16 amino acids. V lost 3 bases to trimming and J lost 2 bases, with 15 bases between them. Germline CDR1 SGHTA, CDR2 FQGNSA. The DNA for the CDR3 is TGTGCCAGCAGCTTGGGGACCCAGGCTCCCACAGATACGCAGTATTTT. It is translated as CASSLGTQAPTDTQYF.

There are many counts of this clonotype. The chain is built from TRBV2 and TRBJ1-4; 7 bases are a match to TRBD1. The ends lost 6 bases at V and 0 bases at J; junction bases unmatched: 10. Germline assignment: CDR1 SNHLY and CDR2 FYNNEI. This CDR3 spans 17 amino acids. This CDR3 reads CASSHRTGPATNEKLFF. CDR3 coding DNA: TGTGCCAGCAGCCACCGGACAGGCCCGGCAACTAATGAAAAACTGTTTTTT.

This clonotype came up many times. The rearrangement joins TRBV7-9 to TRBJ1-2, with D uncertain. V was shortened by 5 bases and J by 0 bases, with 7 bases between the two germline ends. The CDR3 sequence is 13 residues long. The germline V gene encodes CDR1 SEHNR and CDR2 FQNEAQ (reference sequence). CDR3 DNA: TGTGCCAGCAGCGATACAGCTAACTATGGCTACACCTTC. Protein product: CASSDTANYGYTF.

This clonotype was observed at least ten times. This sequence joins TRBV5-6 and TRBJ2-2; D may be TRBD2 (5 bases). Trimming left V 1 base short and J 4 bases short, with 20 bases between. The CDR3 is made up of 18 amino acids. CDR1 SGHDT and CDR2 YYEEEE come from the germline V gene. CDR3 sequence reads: CASSLYRFGDFSTGELFF. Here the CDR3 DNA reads TGTGCCAGCAGCTTGTATAGGTTCGGGGATTTTAGCACCGGGGAGCTGTTTTTT.

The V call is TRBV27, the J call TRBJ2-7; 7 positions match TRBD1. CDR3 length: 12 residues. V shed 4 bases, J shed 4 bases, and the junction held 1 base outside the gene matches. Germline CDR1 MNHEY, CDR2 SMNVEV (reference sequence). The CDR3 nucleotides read TGTGCCAGCAGTTCGGGACAGTACGAGCAGTACTTC. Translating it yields CASSSGQYEQYF.

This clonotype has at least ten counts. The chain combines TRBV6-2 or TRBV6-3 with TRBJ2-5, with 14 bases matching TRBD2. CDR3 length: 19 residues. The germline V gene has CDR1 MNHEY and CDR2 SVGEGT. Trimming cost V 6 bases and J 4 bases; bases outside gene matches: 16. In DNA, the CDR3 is TGTGCCAGCAGCCCCGGACTAGCGGGGGGCGATACTAATCTAGAGACCCAGTACTTC. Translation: CASSPGLAGGDTNLETQYF.

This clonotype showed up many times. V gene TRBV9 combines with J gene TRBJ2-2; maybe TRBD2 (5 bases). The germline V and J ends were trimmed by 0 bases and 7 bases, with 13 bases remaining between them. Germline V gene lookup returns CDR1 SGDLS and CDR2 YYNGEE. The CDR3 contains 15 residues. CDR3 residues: CASSVASSPNGELFF. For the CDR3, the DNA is TGTGCCAGCAGCGTAGCCTCTAGCCCAAACGGGGAGCTGTTTTTT.

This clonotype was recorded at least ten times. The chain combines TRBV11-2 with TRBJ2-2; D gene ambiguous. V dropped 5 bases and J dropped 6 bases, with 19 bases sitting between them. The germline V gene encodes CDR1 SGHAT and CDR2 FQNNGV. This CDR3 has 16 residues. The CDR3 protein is CASSHLRAFLAGELFF. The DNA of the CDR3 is TGTGCCAGCAGCCATTTGAGAGCATTCTTAGCCGGGGAGCTGTTTTTT.

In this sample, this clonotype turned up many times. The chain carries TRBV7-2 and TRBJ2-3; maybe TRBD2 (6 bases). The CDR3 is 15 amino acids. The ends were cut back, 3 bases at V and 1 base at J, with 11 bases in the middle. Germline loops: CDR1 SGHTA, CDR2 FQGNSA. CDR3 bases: TGTGCCAGCAGCTTCAGGTTAGCGGGCACAGATACGCAGTATTTT. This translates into CASSFRLAGTDTQYF.

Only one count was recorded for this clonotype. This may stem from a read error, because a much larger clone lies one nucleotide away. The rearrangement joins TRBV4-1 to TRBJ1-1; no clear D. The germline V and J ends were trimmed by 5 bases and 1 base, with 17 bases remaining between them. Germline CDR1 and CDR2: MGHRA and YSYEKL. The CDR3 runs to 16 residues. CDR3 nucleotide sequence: TGCGCCAGCAGCGGAAACCTCAGGACCCGGAACACTGAAGCTTTCTTT. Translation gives CASSGNLRTRNTEAFF.

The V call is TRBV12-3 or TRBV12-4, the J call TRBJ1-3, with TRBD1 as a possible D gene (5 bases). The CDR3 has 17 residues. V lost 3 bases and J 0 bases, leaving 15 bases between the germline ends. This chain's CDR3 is CASSFLLGQSSGNTIYF. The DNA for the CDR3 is TGTGCCAGCAGTTTTCTCCTAGGACAAAGCTCTGGAAACACCATATATTTT.

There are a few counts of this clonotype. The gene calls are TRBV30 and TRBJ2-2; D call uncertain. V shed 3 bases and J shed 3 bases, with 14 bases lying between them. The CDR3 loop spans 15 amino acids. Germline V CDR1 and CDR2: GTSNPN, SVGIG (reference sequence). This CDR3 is CAWRGMGSDTGELFF. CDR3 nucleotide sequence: TGTGCCTGGAGGGGTATGGGCTCGGACACCGGGGAGCTGTTTTTT.

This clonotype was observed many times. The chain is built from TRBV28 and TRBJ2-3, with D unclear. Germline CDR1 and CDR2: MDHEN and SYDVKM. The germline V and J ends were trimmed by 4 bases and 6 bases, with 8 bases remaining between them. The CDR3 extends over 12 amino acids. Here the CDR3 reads CASSSSVDTQYF. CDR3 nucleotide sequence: TGTGCCAGCAGTTCCTCAGTGGATACGCAGTATTTT.

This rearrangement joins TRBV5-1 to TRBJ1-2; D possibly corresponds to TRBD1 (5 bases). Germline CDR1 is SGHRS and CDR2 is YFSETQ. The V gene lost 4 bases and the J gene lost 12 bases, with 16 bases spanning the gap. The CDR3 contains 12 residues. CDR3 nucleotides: TGCGCCAGCAGCCCTGCTGATTCAGGGAACACCTTC. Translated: CASSPADSGNTF.